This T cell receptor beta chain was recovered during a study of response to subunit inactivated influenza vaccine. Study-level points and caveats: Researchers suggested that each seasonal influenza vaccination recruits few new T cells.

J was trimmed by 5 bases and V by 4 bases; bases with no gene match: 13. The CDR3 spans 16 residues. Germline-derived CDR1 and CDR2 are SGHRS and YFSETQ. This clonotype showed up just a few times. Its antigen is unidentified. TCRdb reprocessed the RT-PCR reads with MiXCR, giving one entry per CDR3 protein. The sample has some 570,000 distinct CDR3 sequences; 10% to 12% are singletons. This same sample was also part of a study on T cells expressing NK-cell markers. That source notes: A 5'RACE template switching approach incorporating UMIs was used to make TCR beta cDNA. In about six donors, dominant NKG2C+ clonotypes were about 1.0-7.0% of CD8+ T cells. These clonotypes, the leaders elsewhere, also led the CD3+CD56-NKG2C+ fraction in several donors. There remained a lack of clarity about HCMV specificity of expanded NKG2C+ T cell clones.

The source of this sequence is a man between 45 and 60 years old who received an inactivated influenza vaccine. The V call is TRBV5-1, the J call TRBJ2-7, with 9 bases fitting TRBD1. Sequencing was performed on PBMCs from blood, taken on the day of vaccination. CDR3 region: CASSIHGGQGFDEQYF. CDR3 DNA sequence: TGCGCCAGCAGCATCCACGGGGGACAGGGATTTGACGAGCAGTACTTC.